The 25 T cell receptor beta chains below all came from one sample that was sequenced in a study of shared clonotypes between healthy human individuals. This table comes from immunoSEQ multiplex PCR, and its TCRdb copy is limited to in-frame clones, with some not included. The repertoire holds about 1.1 million clones, with roughly 80% as singletons. Material: memory CD4+ T cells from PBMCs. Subset denoted: CD45RA-negative fraction. Receptor source: a man aged 18-30 years in good health. Some clones in this sample may be carry-over from other donors' samples.

This chain joins TRBV6-5 and TRBJ2-7, with D perhaps assigned TRBD1 or TRBD2 (5 bases each). Trimming took off 0 bases at V and 0 bases at J, with 9 bases between the two ends. This CDR3 contains 15 residues. Germline-derived CDR1 and CDR2 are MNHEY and SVGAGI. The CDR3 sequence: CASSYSGTHSYEQYF. Here the CDR3 DNA reads TGTGCCAGCAGTTACTCCGGGACCCACTCCTACGAGCAGTACTTC.

This chain uses TRBV7-6 with TRBJ2-2; 9 bases agree with TRBD2. The V segment lost 1 base and the J segment 6 bases; nucleotides outside the gene matches: 6. Germline V lookup: CDR1 SGHVS, CDR2 FNYEAQ. This CDR3 has 16 residues. The CDR3 protein is CASSLESSGMAGELFF. The CDR3 nucleotides are TGTGCCAGCAGCTTAGAATCTAGCGGGATGGCCGGGGAGCTGTTTTTT.

This chain connects TRBV4-2 to TRBJ2-6; D perhaps matches TRBD1 (6 bases). Trimming stripped 0 bases from V and 3 bases from J, with 18 bases between. Germline V gene lookup returns CDR1 LGHNA and CDR2 YNFKEQ. The CDR3 consists of 19 residues. Here the CDR3 DNA reads TGTGCCAGCAGCCAAGATGGTCACAGGGATGGAATTGGGGCCAACGTCCTGACTTTC. Protein: CASSQDGHRDGIGANVLTF.

This clone came up many times. The chain links TRBV7-8 to TRBJ2-5; 9 bases align to TRBD2. Germline V lookup: CDR1 SGHVS, CDR2 FQNEAQ. The V segment lost 4 bases and the J segment 1 base; nucleotides outside the gene matches: 13. The length of the CDR3 is 18 residues. This CDR3 reads CASSSGLASRRIQETQYF. Written as DNA, the CDR3 is TGTGCCAGCAGCTCTGGACTAGCGTCCCGCCGAATCCAAGAGACCCAGTACTTC.

J is TRBJ1-5 and V is TRBV9, with unresolved D. Germline CDR1 reads SGDLS; CDR2 reads YYNGEE. The CDR3 runs 15 residues. V shed 0 bases and J shed 4 bases, with 11 bases lying between them. The CDR3 sequence: CASSVVGLENQPQHF. CDR3 DNA sequence: TGTGCCAGCAGCGTAGTTGGGTTAGAGAATCAGCCCCAGCATTTT.

The chain carries TRBV20-1 and TRBJ1-2; no clear D gene. Germline CDR1 DFQATT, CDR2 SNEGSKA (reference sequence). The V and J ends lost 3 bases and 8 bases respectively, with 10 bases between them. This CDR3 spans 11 amino acids. CDR3 nucleotide sequence: TGCAGTGCTAGTCTGGTGGGGGGCTACACCTTC. It is translated as CSASLVGGYTF.

This clone was seen ten or more times. The V call is TRBV7-3, the J call TRBJ2-5, with 7 nucleotides matching TRBD1. Germline V gene lookup returns CDR1 SGHTA and CDR2 FQGTGA. This CDR3 contains 19 residues. V was clipped by 2 bases and J by 1 base; unmatched bases: 16. The DNA of the CDR3 is TGTGCCAGCAGCTTAGGTCCGCCCCGACAGGGTTTAACCCAAGAGACCCAGTACTTC. Its protein is CASSLGPPRQGLTQETQYF.

The V and J genes are TRBV4-2 and TRBJ2-1, with D perhaps TRBD1 (6 bases). This CDR3 region has 16 residues. V was shortened by 0 bases and J by 2 bases, with 11 bases between the two germline ends. The germline gives CDR1 LGHNA, CDR2 YNFKEQ. CDR3 loop: CASSQDQGRPYNEQFF. The CDR3 nucleotides are TGTGCCAGCAGCCAAGATCAGGGGCGGCCCTACAATGAGCAGTTCTTC.

In the case of this clone: Other DNA sequences in this specimen translate into the identical CDR3. The chain joins TRBV5-1 to TRBJ2-2; 9 bases align to TRBD1. This CDR3 is built from 15 residues. Germline CDR1 and CDR2: SGHRS and YFSETQ. The trim removed 4 bases at V and 1 base at J, leaving 2 bases unmatched. This chain's CDR3 is CASSAGQGNTGELFF. The DNA for the CDR3 is TGCGCCAGCAGCGCGGGACAGGGGAACACCGGGGAGCTGTTTTTT.

A note on this clone: Other DNA sequences of this sample code for an identical CDR3. V gene TRBV5-1 combines with J gene TRBJ2-7; D possibly matches TRBD1 or TRBD2 (5 bases each). The V gene's germline CDR1 is SGHRS and CDR2 YFSETQ. CDR3 size: 13 residues. V lost 4 bases, J lost 3 bases, and 11 bases lay in between. The DNA of the CDR3 is TGCGCCAGCAGCGCGGGCACAGGCTACGAGCAGTACTTC. Translated: CASSAGTGYEQYF.

Worth noting for this clone: Given a much more abundant clone one base away, this may be a read error. The chain joins TRBV2 to TRBJ1-1, with a weak D call TRBD1 (5 bases). Germline values: CDR1 SNHLY, CDR2 FYNNEI. The CDR3 is 13 amino acids. CDR3 in amino acids: CTSINGGDTEAFF. For the CDR3, the DNA is TGTACCAGCATTAATGGGGGAGACACTGAAGCTTTCTTT.

V is TRBV4-2 and J is TRBJ1-1; no reliable D call. V was clipped by 0 bases and J by 10 bases, with 12 bases between them. Looked up from germline, CDR1 is LGHNA and CDR2 is YNFKEQ. This CDR3 is built from 13 residues. DNA for the CDR3: TGTGCCAGCAGCCAAGATCTAACAGTATCAGCTTTCTTT. Translation: CASSQDLTVSAFF.

This chain joins TRBV2 and TRBJ1-2, with unresolved D. Germline loops: CDR1 SNHLY, CDR2 FYNNEI. The V gene lost 6 bases and the J gene lost 8 bases, with 16 bases spanning the gap. This CDR3 contains 13 residues. The CDR3: CASSQEGMGGYTF. DNA of the CDR3: TGTGCCAGCAGCCAGGAAGGGATGGGAGGCTACACCTTC.

This chain joins TRBV27 and TRBJ2-7; 9 nucleotides align to TRBD1. The germline V gene has CDR1 MNHEY and CDR2 SMNVEV (reference sequence). Germline trimming cut 4 bases from V and 1 base from J; bases unmatched to any gene: 5. This CDR3 region has 15 residues. CDR3 sequence: CASSSTGTGSYEQYF. Written as DNA, the CDR3 is TGTGCCAGCAGTTCCACCGGGACAGGGTCCTACGAGCAGTACTTC.

This clone has just a few counts. The V call is TRBV2, the J call TRBJ2-5; 11 bases line up with TRBD1. CDR1 is SNHLY, CDR2 FYNNEI, per germline. This CDR3 is built from 15 residues. V dropped 5 bases and J dropped 5; count of bases not matched to a gene: 7. The CDR3 coding sequence is TGTGCCAGCAGTCCGAGGACAGGGGGCTGGGAGACCCAGTACTTC. Protein sequence: CASSPRTGGWETQYF. Full variable domain (missing parts from reference TRBV2 and TRBJ2-5): EPEVTQTPSHQVTQMGQEVILRCVPISNHLYFYWYRQILGQKVEFLVSFYNNEISEKSEIFDDQFSVERPDGSNFTLKIRSTKLEDSAMYFCASSPRTGGWETQYFGPGTRLLVL.

The chain couples TRBV5-8 to TRBJ2-3; 13 bases are a match to TRBD2. Germline assignment: CDR1 SGHTS and CDR2 YDEGEE. This CDR3 is built from 15 residues. The junction had 7 bases not matched to a gene; V was cut back by 4 bases and J by 8 bases. CDR3 nucleotides: TGTGCCAGCAGCATTGGGACTAGCGGGAAGGGTACGCAGTATTTT. Its translation is CASSIGTSGKGTQYF.

V gene TRBV27 combines with J gene TRBJ2-7, with TRBD1 identical over 10 bases. The CDR3 is 15 residues long. V was clipped by 5 bases and J by 4 bases; unmatched bases: 8. Germline CDR1 MNHEY, CDR2 SMNVEV (reference sequence). CDR3: CASSRRQGAVYEQYF. The CDR3 DNA reads TGTGCCAGCAGTAGAAGACAGGGGGCTGTATACGAGCAGTACTTC.

J is TRBJ2-3 and V is TRBV7-3, with no clear D. V lost 3 bases, J lost 4 bases, and 11 bases lay in between. Germline loops: CDR1 SGHTA, CDR2 FQGTGA. The CDR3 has 14 residues. In DNA, the CDR3 is TGTGCCAGCAGCTTCCTGTCGACCGCAGATACGCAGTATTTT. Protein: CASSFLSTADTQYF. Filled out from reference TRBV7-3 and TRBJ2-3, the complete variable domain reads GAGVSQTPSNKVTEKGKYVELRCDPISGHTALYWYRQSLGQGPEFLIYFQGTGAADDSGLPNDRFFAVRPEGSVSTLKIQRTERGDSAVYLCASSFLSTADTQYFGPGTRLTVL.

A single count supports this clone. One end of the junction fails to match germline, which may point to a read error. The chain has TRBV7-9 and TRBJ1-3; D possibly corresponds to TRBD1 (6 bases). The CDR3 is 15 amino acids. Germline values: CDR1 SEHNR, CDR2 FQNEAQ (reference sequence). DNA for the CDR3: TGTGCCAGCAGCCTAGCGGGGGCCTCTGGAAACACCATATATTTT. It encodes CASSLAGASGNTIYF.

This clone has a handful of counts. V usage is TRBV18 and J usage is TRBJ2-7; unclear D gene. Between the trimmed V and J ends, which lost 3 bases and 3 bases, there was a span of 15 bases. Germline V CDR1 and CDR2: KGHSH, LQKENI. The CDR3 consists of 15 residues. CDR3 in amino acids: CASSPVGMGSYEQYF. The CDR3 nucleotides read TGTGCCAGCTCACCGGTTGGAATGGGTAGCTACGAGCAGTACTTC.

V gene TRBV7-7 combines with J gene TRBJ2-5; TRBD2 might be the D (6 bases). Germline V gene lookup returns CDR1 SSHAT and CDR2 FNYEAQ (reference sequence). Trimming left V 1 base short and J 4 bases short, with 10 bases between. This CDR3 is built from 14 residues. This CDR3 reads CASSLGLEGETQYF. For the CDR3, the DNA is TGTGCCAGCAGCTTAGGACTAGAGGGAGAGACCCAGTACTTC.

This clone was seen repeatedly, ten times or more. Other DNA sequences in the same sample also yield this CDR3. The rearrangement links TRBV27 to TRBJ2-5, with a tentative D call TRBD1 (5 bases). Germline lookup yields CDR1 MNHEY and CDR2 SMNVEV (reference sequence). The V end was cut by 1 base, the J end by 5 bases, with 11 bases between. The CDR3 is 14 residues long. The CDR3 coding sequence is TGTGCCAGCAGTTTATTCCAGGGTTTCGAGACCCAGTACTTC. It yields the protein CASSLFQGFETQYF.

The chain employs TRBV5-1 and TRBJ2-7; 10 nucleotides agree with TRBD2. V gave up 0 bases and J gave up 3 bases; unmatched junction bases: 6. Germline V gives CDR1 SGHRS, CDR2 YFSETQ. The CDR3 is 16 residues long. This CDR3 is CASSLVRTSGYYEQYF. In nucleotides, the CDR3 is TGCGCCAGCAGCTTGGTGAGGACTAGCGGCTACTACGAGCAGTACTTC.

J is TRBJ1-5 and V is TRBV6-1; possible D gene TRBD1, 5 bases. Trimming removed 1 base at V and 11 bases at J, with 9 bases between. The length of the CDR3 is 12 residues. Germline CDR1 reads MNHNS; CDR2 reads SASEGT. In DNA, the CDR3 is TGTGCCAGCAGTGAAGTGGGGGGGGCCCAGCATTTT. It yields the protein CASSEVGGAQHF.

This clone was detected only once. The chain has TRBV9 and TRBJ2-7, with 7 nucleotides matching TRBD1. Germline CDR1 and CDR2: SGDLS and YYNGEE. Trimming at V came to 4 bases and at J to 2 bases, leaving 18 bases not matched to a gene. This CDR3 region has 18 residues. The DNA of the CDR3 is TGTGCCAGCAGCCCGAGTGGTGGAGGAAAGGGGGCAGCCTACGAGCAGTACTTC. The encoded protein is CASSPSGGGKGAAYEQYF.